This T cell receptor beta chain was retrieved from a study of neurological immune-mediated disorders. This clonotype was picked up many times. What it binds is not known. The trim removed 4 bases at V and 5 bases at J, leaving 5 bases unmatched. The CDR3 has 15 residues. Germline V lookup: CDR1 KGHDR, CDR2 SFDVKD. Study-level results: Expanded clones shared no identical CDR3 amino acid sequences across subjects, which suggested private TCR-beta repertoires in all groups. Repertoires from 18 of 34 multiple sclerosis patients grouped phylogenetically into a related-CDR3 cluster, suggesting a possible signature.

5'RACE with 10-nucleotide random UMIs generated the cDNA. TCRdb re-analysed the 5' RACE reads in MiXCR, keeping a single row per CDR3 protein. The repertoire has almost 85,000 distinct CDR3 sequences, 2.5% to 3% of them found once; the top ten carry 0.9% to 1.4%. The unsorted libraries were generated from a total of 2 million PBMCs, which had been stored in RNAlater at -80 C. The genes are TRBV24-1 and TRBJ2-7, with 12 positions matching TRBD2. The TCR was taken from a woman aged 25 to 39 with multiple sclerosis. The specimen sequenced was PBMCs. CDR3 sequence reads: CATSDVTSGRNEQYF. CDR3 DNA: TGTGCCACCAGTGACGTGACTAGCGGGAGAAACGAGCAGTACTTC.